Listed below are T cell receptor beta chains from one sample, sequenced in a study of cytomegalovirus exposure and HLA in healthy donors. Using immunoSEQ multiplex PCR, the repertoire was profiled, and TCRdb retains in-frame clones only, with some absent. This table holds under 80,000 clones, approximately 75% found once. The sequenced sample was PBMCs. These receptors came from a woman aged 40 to 50 in good health and CMV-seronegative. Both conserved end residues are part of each CDR3. D genes are given only for firm matches. Clone size is given for some rows only: seen once, a few or many times, or a class if the clone is expanded.

v_gene	abundance	d_gene	j_gene	CDR3nt	CDR3aa
TRBV21-1	.	.	TRBJ2-7	TGTGCCAGCAGCCCCAAAGCCCCACAGGGGCCCGTCTACGAGCAGTACTTC	CASSPKAPQGPVYEQYF
TRBV6-1	.	TRBD1	TRBJ2-7	TGTGCCAGCTTTGGGGACAGGGCTACCTACGAGCAGTACTTC	CASFGDRATYEQYF
TRBV10-3	once	.	TRBJ1-1	TGTGCCATCAGTGGGCGGGACTCTCAAGCTTTCTTT	CAISGRDSQAFF
TRBV11-2	.	.	TRBJ2-1	TGTGCCAGCAGTCAAAGCCCCCTAGAGGGAAGTGAGCAGTTCTTC	CASSQSPLEGSEQFF
TRBV4-1	.	.	TRBJ2-1	TGCGCCAGCAGCCTCAGGGGTTTCTACAATGAGCAGTTCTTC	CASSLRGFYNEQFF
TRBV27	.	TRBD1	TRBJ1-4	TGTGCCAGCAGTCTCCGACAGGGCGGAAATGAAAAACTGTTTTTT	CASSLRQGGNEKLFF
TRBV28	few	TRBD1	TRBJ2-6	TGTGCCAGCAGCCCTCGGGGACAGACAAGGGCTGGGGCCAACGTCCTGACTTTC	CASSPRGQTRAGANVLTF
TRBV4-2	.	TRBD2	TRBJ2-2	TGTGCCAGCAGGGATAGCGGGGGGGCCGGGAGCACCGGGGAGCTGTTTTTT	CASRDSGGAGSTGELFF
TRBV7-2	.	.	TRBJ1-2	TGTGCCAGCAGCTTGGGGCGTTCCTCTAACTATGGCTACACCTTC	CASSLGRSSNYGYTF
TRBV10-3	.	.	TRBJ1-5	TGTGCCATCAGTGGACAAGACAGCCAGCCCCAGCATTTT	CAISGQDSQPQHF
TRBV5-4	.	.	TRBJ1-4	TGTGCCAGCAGCCTGGGGCGGGGAACTAATGAAAAACTGTTTTTT	CASSLGRGTNEKLFF
TRBV6-1	once	.	TRBJ1-3	TGTGCCAGCAGTGAAACCTACAGGATCGGAAACACCATATATTTT	CASSETYRIGNTIYF
TRBV27	.	.	TRBJ1-4	TGTGCCAGCAAGACAGACGCAACTAATGAAAAACTGTTTTTT	CASKTDATNEKLFF
TRBV19	.	.	TRBJ2-6	TGTGCCAGTAGTAGGCTAGTTGACTCTGGGGCCAACGTCCTGACTTTC	CASSRLVDSGANVLTF
TRBV29-1	.	.	TRBJ1-1	TGCAGCGTTGTGGTCTCCCTAAACACTGAAGCTTTCTTT	CSVVVSLNTEAFF
TRBV19	.	.	TRBJ2-7	TGTGCCAGTAGTATAGTAGCAGGGTCGCCGGCCCACTACGAGCAGTACTTC	CASSIVAGSPAHYEQYF
TRBV20-1	.	.	TRBJ2-7	TGCAGTGCTTTCAGAGGCTACGAGCAGTACTTC	CSAFRGYEQYF
TRBV6-5	few	TRBD1	TRBJ1-2	TGTGCCACCAGGGGGCCGTCGAGGTTTGGCTACACCTTC	CATRGPSRFGYTF
TRBV30	.	.	TRBJ2-1	TGTGCCTGGACCCCACGCGGCTCCGGTGAGCAGTTCTTC	CAWTPRGSGEQFF
TRBV11-2	.	.	TRBJ2-3	TGTGCCAGCAGCTTGAGGGCCATAAACACAGATACGCAGTATTTT	CASSLRAINTDTQYF